These T cell receptor beta chains were read from a single sample in a study of control samples from healthy donors and cancer patients. Libraries were prepared by immunoSEQ multiplex PCR; TCRdb keeps only in-frame clonotypes and omits some of them. The data show about 150,000 clones, with around 94% seen just once and around 1.3% held by the top ten. Sequencing was performed on blood. The receptors derive from a woman in her late teens or twenties in good health. CDR3s include the opening cysteine and the closing phenylalanine or tryptophan. A D gene is named only where the DNA matches it firmly. Where a row states a size, it is once, few, many or the class of an expanded clone; other rows omit it.

CDR3	DNA	V	J	size	D
CASSPRGTSSINTQYF	TGTGCCAGCAGCCCGAGAGGGACTAGCAGTATAAATACGCAGTATTTT	TRBV11-2	TRBJ2-3	NA	TRBD2
CASSPVRLAGSETQYF	TGTGCCAGCAGCCCTGTACGACTAGCGGGAAGTGAGACCCAGTACTTC	TRBV7-2	TRBJ2-5	NA	TRBD2
CSGYEQFF	TGCAGTGGGTATGAGCAGTTCTTC	TRBV20-1	TRBJ2-1	NA	NA
CASSSLTGKLFF	TGTGCCAGCAGTTCCCTAACGGGAAAACTGTTTTTT	TRBV12-3/TRBV12-4	TRBJ1-4	NA	NA
CASSLEGQSPLHF	TGTGCCAGCAGCTTAGAGGGGCAGTCGCCCCTCCACTTT	TRBV7-8	TRBJ1-6	NA	NA
CASTRGNNEQFF	TGTGCCAGCACTAGAGGTAACAATGAGCAGTTCTTC	TRBV13	TRBJ2-1	NA	NA
CASSLAFRSGGLSTDTQYF	TGTGCCAGCAGCTTAGCTTTTAGAAGCGGGGGGCTGAGCACAGATACGCAGTATTTT	TRBV7-2	TRBJ2-3	NA	TRBD2
CASSHLPDGREDTQYF	TGCGCCAGCAGCCACCTTCCTGACGGGAGGGAAGATACGCAGTATTTT	TRBV4-3	TRBJ2-3	NA	TRBD2
CASSERESLGYTF	TGTGCCAGCAGTGAAAGAGAATCGCTTGGCTACACCTTC	TRBV6-1	TRBJ1-2	few	NA
CASSQGHGASGNTIYF	TGTGCCAGCAGCCAAGGTCATGGTGCTTCTGGAAACACCATATATTTT	TRBV3-1/TRBV3-2	TRBJ1-3	NA	NA
CASSGGRDSTDTQYF	TGCGCCAGCAGTGGTGGGCGGGATAGCACAGATACGCAGTATTTT	TRBV5-1	TRBJ2-3	NA	NA
CASCPRGASTEAFF	TGTGCCAGCTGCCCTCGGGGGGCGTCAACTGAAGCTTTCTTT	TRBV18	TRBJ1-1	NA	NA
CASSPWDRLTSGANVLTF	TGTGCCAGCAGTCCATGGGACAGGTTAACCTCTGGGGCCAACGTCCTGACTTTC	TRBV27	TRBJ2-6	NA	TRBD1
CASSYLLSGTEAFF	TGTGCCAGCAGTTATCTCCTTAGTGGCACTGAAGCTTTCTTT	TRBV6-5	TRBJ1-1	NA	NA
CASSLRYGTTDTQYF	TGTGCCAGCAGCCTTCGCTACGGGACCACAGATACGCAGTATTTT	TRBV3-1/TRBV3-2	TRBJ2-3	NA	NA
CSVETGGPTSYEQYF	TGCAGCGTGGAGACAGGGGGACCTACTTCCTACGAGCAGTACTTC	TRBV29-1	TRBJ2-7	once	TRBD1